Below, 2 T cell receptor beta chains from the same sample are listed, as sequenced in a study of cytomegalovirus exposure and HLA in healthy donors. This PCR relied on a set of 60 Vbeta primers and 13 Jbeta primers. Clones were sequenced by immunoSEQ multiplex PCR, and TCRdb holds only the in-frame ones, with some missing. Counted here are about 140,000 clones, around 85% occurring once; the ten biggest clones make up 1.2%. Input material: PBMCs. Source of these receptors: a female donor in good health and CMV-seronegative.

There are a few counts of this clone. V is TRBV11-2 and J is TRBJ1-1; 8 positions match TRBD1. With 5 bases clipped from V and 4 bases from J, the junction kept 9 bases outside the gene matches. Germline V CDR1 and CDR2: SGHAT, FQNNGV. This CDR3 is built from 15 residues. CDR3 region: CASSPRTGSSTEAFF. The CDR3 nucleotides are TGTGCCAGCAGCCCGAGGACAGGGTCGAGCACTGAAGCTTTCTTT.

The rearrangement links TRBV7-6 to TRBJ1-4; D gene unclear. Germline loops: CDR1 SGHVS, CDR2 FNYEAQ. The CDR3 consists of 14 residues. Trimming removed 5 bases from V and 0 bases from J, with 7 bases in between. CDR3 sequence: CASSRLATNEKLFF. CDR3 nucleotide sequence: TGTGCCAGCAGCCGACTTGCAACTAATGAAAAACTGTTTTTT.